This T cell receptor (beta chain) came from a study of cytomegalovirus exposure and HLA in healthy donors. Broader study findings: Despite most TCR sequences being rare, some public TCRs occurred in many donors.

For this clone: Its antigen is still unknown.

J gave up 5 bases and V 5 bases, and 8 bases lay outside the gene matches. In germline, CDR1 is MNHEY, CDR2 SMNVEV (reference sequence). This CDR3 has 15 residues. Produced via immunoSEQ multiplex PCR; TCRdb's table is partial and in-frame only. The table records nearly 200,000 clones, roughly 84% of them present only once. The chain has TRBV27 and TRBJ2-2; 7 nucleotides match TRBD1. The sample taken for sequencing was PBMCs. The sequence came from a woman aged 25-40 years in good health and CMV-seropositive. The CDR3 DNA follows: TGTGCCAGCAGTAAAACCGGGACAGCAACCGGGGAGCTGTTTTTT. This gives the protein CASSKTGTATGELFF.